This T cell receptor (beta chain) was observed in a study of CD8+CD57+ T cells in acquired aplastic anemia. Overall study context: CD4+ and CD8+ cells, once sorted, gave DNA averaging roughly 3.4 ug. Study-level findings and limits: Almost 30 sequences, all CD8+ CDR3, were shared between patients and controls. Significance was not reached for CD8+ Simpson's diversity between patients and controls.

Germline CDR1 SNHLY, CDR2 FYNNEI. The CDR3 is 14 amino acids. The TCR beta profiling, which covered VDJ combination and CDR3 sequence, was carried out using genomic DNA as the template. Via MiXCR, TCRdb re-called the reads, giving one row per CDR3 protein. The sample yields around 400,000 distinct CDR3 sequences, just under 70% seen once. As regards this clonotype: Its specificity is unknown. The junction and the germline gene differ at one end; a read error may be behind it.

This receptor was obtained from a human donor in good health, serving as a control. The genes are TRBV2 and TRBJ1-2, with TRBD1 matching 9 bases. The sequenced material came from sorted CD4+, CD8+, or CD8+CD57+ T cells (not recorded which) from PBMCs. CDR3 nucleotide sequence: TGTGCCAGCAGCTCGGACAGGGGAGCCTATGACTACACCTTC. Translation: CASSSDRGAYDYTF. Full variable domain (rest looked up from reference TRBV2 and TRBJ1-2): EPEVTQTPSHQVTQMGQEVILRCVPISNHLYFYWYRQILGQKVEFLVSFYNNEISEKSEIFDDQFSVERPDGSNFTLKIRSTKLEDSAMYFCASSSDRGAYDYTFGSGTRLTVV.